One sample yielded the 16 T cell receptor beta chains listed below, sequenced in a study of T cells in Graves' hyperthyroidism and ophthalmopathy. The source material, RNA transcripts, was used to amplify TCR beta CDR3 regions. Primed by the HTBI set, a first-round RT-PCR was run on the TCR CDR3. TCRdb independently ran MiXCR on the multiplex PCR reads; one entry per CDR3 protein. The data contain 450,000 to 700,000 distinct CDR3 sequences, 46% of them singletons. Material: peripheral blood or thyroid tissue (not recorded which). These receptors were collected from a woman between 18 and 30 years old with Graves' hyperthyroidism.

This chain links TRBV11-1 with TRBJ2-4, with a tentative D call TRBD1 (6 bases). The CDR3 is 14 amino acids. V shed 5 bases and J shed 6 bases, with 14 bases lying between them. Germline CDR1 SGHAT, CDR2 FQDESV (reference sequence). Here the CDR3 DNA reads TGTGCCAGCAGCCCCCTTGGGGGCGGAAACATTCAGTACTTC. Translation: CASSPLGGGNIQYF.

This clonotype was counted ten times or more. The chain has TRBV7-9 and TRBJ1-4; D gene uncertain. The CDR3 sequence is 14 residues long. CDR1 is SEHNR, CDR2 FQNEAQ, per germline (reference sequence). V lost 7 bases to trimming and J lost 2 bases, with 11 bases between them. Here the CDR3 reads CASTPRATNEKLFF. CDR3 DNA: TGTGCCAGCACCCCTCGGGCCACTAATGAAAAACTGTTTTTT.

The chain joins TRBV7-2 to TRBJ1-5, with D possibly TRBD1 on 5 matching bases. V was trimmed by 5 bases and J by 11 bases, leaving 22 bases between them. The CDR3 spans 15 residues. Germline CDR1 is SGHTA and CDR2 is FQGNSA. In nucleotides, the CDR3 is TGTGCCAGCAGCCTGGGACTAGCGGGATCAGAGACCCAGCATTTT. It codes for CASSLGLAGSETQHF. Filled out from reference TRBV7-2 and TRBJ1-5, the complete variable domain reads GAGVSQSPSNKVTEKGKDVELRCDPISGHTALYWYRQSLGQGLEFLIYFQGNSAPDKSGLPSDRFSAERTGGSVSTLTIQRTQQEDSAVYLCASSLGLAGSETQHFGDGTRLSIL.

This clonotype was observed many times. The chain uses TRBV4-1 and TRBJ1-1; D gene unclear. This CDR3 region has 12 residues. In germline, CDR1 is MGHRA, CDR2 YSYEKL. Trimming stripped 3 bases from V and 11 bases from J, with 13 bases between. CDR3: CASSHYGRLAFF. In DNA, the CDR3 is TGCGCCAGCAGCCACTACGGCCGCCTGGCTTTCTTT.

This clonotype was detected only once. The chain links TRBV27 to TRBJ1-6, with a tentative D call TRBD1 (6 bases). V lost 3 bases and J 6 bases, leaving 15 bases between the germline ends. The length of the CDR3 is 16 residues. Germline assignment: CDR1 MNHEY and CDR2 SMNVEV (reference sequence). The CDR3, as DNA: TGTGCCAGCAGTTTTCCCAGGGGTGTTTCTAATTCACCCCTCCACTTT. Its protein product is CASSFPRGVSNSPLHF.

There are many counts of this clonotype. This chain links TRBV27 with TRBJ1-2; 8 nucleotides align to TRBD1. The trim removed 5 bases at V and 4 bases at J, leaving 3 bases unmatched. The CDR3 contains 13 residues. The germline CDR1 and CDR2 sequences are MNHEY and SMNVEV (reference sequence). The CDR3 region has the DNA TGTGCCAGCAGTAAGGGACAGGTCTATGGCTACACCTTC. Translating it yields CASSKGQVYGYTF.

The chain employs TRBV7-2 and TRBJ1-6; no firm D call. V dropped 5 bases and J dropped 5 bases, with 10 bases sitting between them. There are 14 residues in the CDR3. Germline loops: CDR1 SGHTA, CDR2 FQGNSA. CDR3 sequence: CASSPRLDNSPLHF. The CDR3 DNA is TGTGCCAGCAGCCCCAGACTGGATAATTCACCCCTCCACTTT.

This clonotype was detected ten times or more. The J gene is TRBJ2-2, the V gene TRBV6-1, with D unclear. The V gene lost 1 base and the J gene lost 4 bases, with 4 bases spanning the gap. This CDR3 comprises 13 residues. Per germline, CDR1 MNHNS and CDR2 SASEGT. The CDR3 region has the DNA TGTGCCAGCAGTGAAGTTCCCACCGGGGAGCTGTTTTTT. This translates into CASSEVPTGELFF.

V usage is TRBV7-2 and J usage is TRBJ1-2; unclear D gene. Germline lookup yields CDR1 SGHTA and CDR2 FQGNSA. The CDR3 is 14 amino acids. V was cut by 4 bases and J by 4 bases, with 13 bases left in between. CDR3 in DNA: TGTGCCAGCAGCTCGGTGGGAGTGGGCTATGGCTACACCTTC. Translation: CASSSVGVGYGYTF.

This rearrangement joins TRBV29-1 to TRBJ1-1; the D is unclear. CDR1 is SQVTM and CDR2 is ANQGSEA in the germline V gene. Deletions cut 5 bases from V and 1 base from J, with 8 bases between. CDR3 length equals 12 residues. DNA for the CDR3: TGCAGCGTTAAGGAGGCGAACACTGAAGCTTTCTTT. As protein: CSVKEANTEAFF.

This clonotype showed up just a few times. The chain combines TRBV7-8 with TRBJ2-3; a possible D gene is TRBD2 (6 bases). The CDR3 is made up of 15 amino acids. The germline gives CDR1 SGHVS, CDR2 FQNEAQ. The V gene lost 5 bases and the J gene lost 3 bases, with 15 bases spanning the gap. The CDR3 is CASSTSGPGTDTQYF. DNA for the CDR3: TGTGCCAGCAGCACGAGCGGGCCTGGGACAGATACGCAGTATTTT.

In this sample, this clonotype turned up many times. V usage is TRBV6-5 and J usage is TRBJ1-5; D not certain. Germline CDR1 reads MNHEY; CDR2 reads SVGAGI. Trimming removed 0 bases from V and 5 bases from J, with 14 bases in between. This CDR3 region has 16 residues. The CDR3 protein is CASSYSRDQAHQPQHF. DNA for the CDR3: TGTGCCAGCAGTTACTCGAGGGATCAGGCCCATCAGCCCCAGCATTTT.

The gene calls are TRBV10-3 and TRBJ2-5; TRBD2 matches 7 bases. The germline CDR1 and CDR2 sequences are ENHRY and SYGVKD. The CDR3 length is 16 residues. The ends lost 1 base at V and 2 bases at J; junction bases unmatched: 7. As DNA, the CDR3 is TGTGCCATCAGTGAGTTATCGGGAGGTTCACAAGAGACCCAGTACTTC. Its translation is CAISELSGGSQETQYF.

CDR3 region: CASGLVWDRGSIGNQPQHF. DNA of the CDR3: TGTGCTAGTGGTTTGGTATGGGACAGGGGTTCAATCGGCAATCAGCCCCAGCATTTT. The rearrangement joins TRBV12-5 to TRBJ1-5, with TRBD1 matching 10 bases. CDR3 size: 19 residues. V shed 0 bases, J shed 2 bases, and the junction held 10 bases outside the gene matches. Germline loops: CDR1 LGHNT, CDR2 FRNRAP. The full variable domain, in which reference TRBV12-5 and TRBJ1-5 provide the parts outside the CDR3, is DARVTQTPRHKVTEMGQEVTMRCQPILGHNTVFWYRQTMMQGLELLAYFRNRAPLDDSGMPKDRFSAEMPDATLATLKIQPSEPRDSAVYFCASGLVWDRGSIGNQPQHFGDGTRLSIL.

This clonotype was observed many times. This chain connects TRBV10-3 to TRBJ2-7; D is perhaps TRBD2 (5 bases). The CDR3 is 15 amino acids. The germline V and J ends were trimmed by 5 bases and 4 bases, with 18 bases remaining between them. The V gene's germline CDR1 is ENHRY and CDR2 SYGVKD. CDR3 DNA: TGTGCCATCAGTACTTCTGATACTAGTCCTTACGAGCAGTACTTC. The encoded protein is CAISTSDTSPYEQYF.

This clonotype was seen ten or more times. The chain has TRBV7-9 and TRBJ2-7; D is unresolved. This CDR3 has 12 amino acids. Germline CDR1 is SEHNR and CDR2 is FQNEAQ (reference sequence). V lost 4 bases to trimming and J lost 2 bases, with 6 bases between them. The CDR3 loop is CASSSSAYEQYF. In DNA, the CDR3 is TGTGCCAGCAGCTCCTCAGCCTACGAGCAGTACTTC.